These 32 T cell receptor beta chains were sequenced from one sample in a study of blood T cell repertoires in COVID-19 (dated by TCRdb to 2018 to 2021). Receptor libraries were prepared by the immunoSEQ multiplex PCR assay. In TCRdb, the immuneACCESS table is reduced to in-frame sequences with V and J assigned. These tables do not hold every clone; where another copy was compared, an unresolved V gene accounts for under half, and the others remain unexplained. This sample lists around 40,000 clones; about nine tenths were detected once. The ten largest clones represent 12% of the sample. Sequenced material: peripheral blood. These receptors were taken from a human donor in a cohort sampled during active COVID-19.

This clone is a singleton in its sample. V gene TRBV6-5 combines with J gene TRBJ2-6; D is possibly TRBD1 (5 bases). The CDR3 length is 15 residues. Per germline, CDR1 MNHEY and CDR2 SVGAGI. Trimming stripped 0 bases from V and 4 bases from J, with 7 bases between. CDR3 in amino acids: CASSYSWTGANVLTF. The CDR3 bases are TGTGCCAGCAGTTACTCATGGACAGGGGCCAACGTCCTGACTTTC.

The chain recombines TRBV24-1 with TRBJ2-5; 12 bases match TRBD1. The CDR3 has 15 amino acids. CDR1 and CDR2 from the germline V gene are KGHDR and SFDVKD. V shed 6 bases, J shed 5 bases, and the junction held 6 bases outside the gene matches. Here the CDR3 DNA reads TGTGCCACCAGTTCCGGGACAGGGGGCGTTGAGACCCAGTACTTC. Protein: CATSSGTGGVETQYF.

The chain is built from TRBV28 and TRBJ1-4; D ambiguous. Trimming shortened V by 2 bases and J by 3 bases, and 13 bases separated the two germline ends. CDR1 is MDHEN, CDR2 SYDVKM, per germline. The CDR3 extends over 16 amino acids. This chain's CDR3 is CASSLGGGWSNEKLFF. In DNA, the CDR3 is TGTGCCAGCAGTTTAGGTGGAGGGTGGTCTAATGAAAAACTGTTTTTT. Complete variable domain (other parts from reference TRBV28 and TRBJ1-4): DVKVTQSSRYLVKRTGEKVFLECVQDMDHENMFWYRQDPGLGLRLIYFSYDVKMKEKGDIPEGYSVSREKKERFSLILESASTNQTSMYLCASSLGGGWSNEKLFFGSGTQLSVL.

The gene calls are TRBV27 and TRBJ1-2; no definite D call. Trimming pared 6 bases from V and 8 bases from J, leaving 19 bases between. The CDR3 spans 14 residues. In germline, CDR1 is MNHEY, CDR2 SMNVEV (reference sequence). CDR3 coding DNA: TGTGCCAGCAGCCCGATTGGAGGGTGGAGCGGCTACACCTTC. Encoded protein: CASSPIGGWSGYTF.

The V and J genes are TRBV18 and TRBJ2-6, with TRBD2 identical over 10 bases. J gave up 0 bases and V 6 bases, and 5 bases lay outside the gene matches. The CDR3 totals 17 residues. CDR1 is KGHSH, CDR2 LQKENI, per germline. In nucleotides, the CDR3 is TGTGCCAGCTCGTCACTAGCGGGGCTCTCTGGGGCCAACGTCCTGACTTTC. This encodes CASSSLAGLSGANVLTF.

This chain joins TRBV9 and TRBJ2-3; 8 nucleotides match TRBD2. Germline V gives CDR1 SGDLS, CDR2 YYNGEE. CDR3 length: 17 amino acids. Losses at the gene ends were 0 bases for V and 1 base for J; bases not matched to a gene: 7. For the CDR3, the DNA is TGTGCCAGCAGCGTAGATCGGGCGGGAGGTCGCACAGATACGCAGTATTTT. Encoded protein: CASSVDRAGGRTDTQYF.

This clone was recorded only once. V usage is TRBV5-1 and J usage is TRBJ2-1; 11 nucleotides match TRBD2. The CDR3 length is 17 residues. Trimming at V came to 5 bases and at J to 7 bases, leaving 14 bases not matched to a gene. Germline V gene sequence: CDR1 SGHRS, CDR2 YFSETQ. The CDR3 protein is CASSTILSGRAKNEQFF. CDR3 sequence (DNA): TGCGCCAGCAGTACAATTCTTAGCGGGAGGGCCAAGAATGAGCAGTTCTTC.

This rearrangement joins TRBV5-1 to TRBJ2-1; TRBD1 aligns across 8 bases. The CDR3 totals 15 residues. The J segment lost 3 bases and the V segment lost 5 bases, leaving 7 bases of the junction unmatched. The V gene's germline CDR1 is SGHRS and CDR2 YFSETQ. CDR3 in amino acids: CASRVQGEYYNEQFF. The CDR3 nucleotides are TGCGCCAGCAGGGTACAGGGGGAGTACTACAATGAGCAGTTCTTC.

The chain recombines TRBV27 with TRBJ2-1; 9 bases are shared with TRBD2. With 5 bases clipped from V and 7 bases from J, the junction kept 12 bases outside the gene matches. Germline V gene lookup returns CDR1 MNHEY and CDR2 SMNVEV (reference sequence). The CDR3 is 16 residues long. In DNA, the CDR3 is TGTGCCAGCAGTATCCCGGGACTAGCTCCCCCAAATGAGCAGTTCTTC. Protein product: CASSIPGLAPPNEQFF.

This chain uses TRBV19 with TRBJ1-6; D might be TRBD1 (5 bases). The germline gives CDR1 LNHDA, CDR2 SQIVND (reference sequence). CDR3 length: 14 residues. The V and J ends lost 7 bases and 9 bases respectively, with 16 bases between them. The CDR3 nucleotides read TGTGCCAGTACCCTCGGGGGGTCAGGTTCACCCCTCCACTTT. Residues: CASTLGGSGSPLHF.

The chain is built from TRBV21-1 and TRBJ1-5. TRBV21-1 is deemed a pseudogene. This CDR3 has 14 amino acids. The CDR3 sequence: CASDERGGNQPQHF. As DNA, the CDR3 is TGTGCCAGCGACGAGCGGGGAGGCAATCAGCCCCAGCATTTT.

This chain uses TRBV18 with TRBJ2-1; 8 bases map to TRBD2. V shed 3 bases, J shed 8 bases, and the junction held 9 bases outside the gene matches. The CDR3 has 15 residues. The germline gives CDR1 KGHSH, CDR2 LQKENI. CDR3 in amino acids: CASSPGTRAQYEQFF. CDR3 DNA sequence: TGTGCCAGCTCACCCGGGACTAGGGCACAATATGAGCAGTTCTTC.

This chain joins TRBV25-1 and TRBJ1-4; D ambiguous. V gave up 6 bases and J gave up 8 bases, with 13 bases separating them. Germline lookup yields CDR1 MGHDK and CDR2 SYGVNS. The CDR3 sequence is 13 residues long. The CDR3 reads CASRDPGEEKLFF. The CDR3 nucleotides read TGTGCCAGCAGGGACCCCGGGGAGGAAAAACTGTTTTTT.

CDR3 nucleotide sequence: TGTGCCAGCGCTCGACAGGGAGGCAACGAGCAGTACTTC. This sequence encodes CASARQGGNEQYF. The chain is built from TRBV12-3 or TRBV12-4 and TRBJ2-7, with a tentative D call TRBD1 (7 bases). CDR3 length equals 13 residues. Trimming left V 8 bases short and J 5 bases short, with 16 bases between.

The rearrangement links TRBV4-3 to TRBJ1-1, with D maybe TRBD1 (5 bases). Trimming shortened V by 1 base and J by 0 bases, and 18 bases separated the two germline ends. This CDR3 comprises 18 residues. Germline V lookup: CDR1 LGHNA, CDR2 YSLEER. This CDR3 is CASSQGLGMAGMNTEAFF. DNA of the CDR3: TGCGCCAGCAGCCAAGGTCTCGGTATGGCAGGGATGAACACTGAAGCTTTCTTT.

V is TRBV3-1 (or the pseudogene TRBV3-2) and J is TRBJ2-5, with 8 bases matching TRBD2. Germline trimming cut 4 bases from V and 2 bases from J; bases unmatched to any gene: 9. This CDR3 is 16 amino acids long. Germline loops: CDR1 LGHDT, CDR2 YNNKEL (reference sequence). CDR3 amino acids: CASSLGGRTSQETQYF. The CDR3 DNA sequence: TGTGCCAGCAGCCTAGGCGGGAGGACCTCACAAGAGACCCAGTACTTC.

The gene calls are TRBV5-1 and TRBJ2-1; TRBD2 matches at 7 bases. The CDR3 extends over 15 amino acids. Germline V gives CDR1 SGHRS, CDR2 YFSETQ. V lost 0 bases, J lost 4 bases, and 4 bases stayed unmatched. DNA of the CDR3: TGCGCCAGCAGCTTGGATCCAGCGGGGTACAATGAGCAGTTCTTC. It translates to CASSLDPAGYNEQFF. Filled out from reference TRBV5-1 and TRBJ2-1, the complete variable domain reads KAGVTQTPRYLIKTRGQQVTLSCSPISGHRSVSWYQQTPGQGLQFLFEYFSETQRNKGNFPGRFSGRQFSNSRSEMNVSTLELGDSALYLCASSLDPAGYNEQFFGPGTRLTVL.

The chain employs TRBV27 and TRBJ2-7, with 12 bases identical to TRBD2. V was pared by 6 bases and J by 0 bases, with 6 bases of the junction left unmatched. Germline CDR1 MNHEY, CDR2 SMNVEV (reference sequence). The CDR3 totals 16 residues. CDR3 DNA: TGTGCCAGCAGCCCTAGACTAGCGGGAGTCTCCTACGAGCAGTACTTC. Translation gives CASSPRLAGVSYEQYF.

The rearrangement links TRBV3-1 (or the pseudogene TRBV3-2) to TRBJ2-7; no clear D gene. The CDR3 contains 12 residues. Germline V lookup: CDR1 LGHDT, CDR2 YNNKEL (reference sequence). Trimming shortened V by 1 base and J by 1 base, and 2 bases separated the two germline ends. CDR3 coding DNA: TGTGCCAGCAGCCAAGTATCCTACGAGCAGTACTTC. Its protein is CASSQVSYEQYF.

This chain connects TRBV9 to TRBJ2-3; the D gene is possibly TRBD2 (6 bases). Germline loops: CDR1 SGDLS, CDR2 YYNGEE. Trimming removed 2 bases at V and 2 bases at J, with 6 bases between. The CDR3 is 13 amino acids. CDR3 amino acids: CASSVDYTDTQYF. CDR3 in DNA: TGTGCCAGCAGCGTGGACTACACAGATACGCAGTATTTT.

V and J are TRBV11-1 and TRBJ1-1; TRBD1 aligns across 8 bases. The CDR3 spans 14 residues. The germline CDR1 and CDR2 sequences are SGHAT and FQDESV (reference sequence). V gave up 5 bases and J gave up 6 bases; unmatched junction bases: 8. Here the CDR3 reads CASSVPTGGAEAFF. The CDR3 bases are TGTGCCAGCAGCGTACCTACAGGGGGGGCTGAAGCTTTCTTT.

V gene TRBV9 combines with J gene TRBJ1-2, with a weak D call TRBD1 (6 bases). The CDR3 is made up of 16 amino acids. Between the trimmed V and J ends, which lost 0 bases and 4 bases, there was a span of 16 bases. Germline V gives CDR1 SGDLS, CDR2 YYNGEE. CDR3 in amino acids: CASSVDVLQGSYGYTF. The CDR3 DNA is TGTGCCAGCAGCGTAGACGTCCTACAGGGATCCTATGGCTACACCTTC.

The chain recombines TRBV9 with TRBJ2-1; possible D gene TRBD2, 5 bases. Germline values: CDR1 SGDLS, CDR2 YYNGEE. Trimming stripped 4 bases from V and 4 bases from J, with 12 bases between. This CDR3 has 14 residues. For the CDR3, the DNA is TGTGCCAGCAGCCCACCCCAGCGGTACAATGAGCAGTTCTTC. Translation: CASSPPQRYNEQFF. Complete variable domain (other parts from reference TRBV9 and TRBJ2-1): DSGVTQTPKHLITATGQRVTLRCSPRSGDLSVYWYQQSLDQGLQFLIQYYNGEERAKGNILERFSAQQFPDLHSELNLSSLELGDSALYFCASSPPQRYNEQFFGPGTRLTVL.

V is TRBV4-3 and J is TRBJ1-6, with 7 positions matching TRBD1. Germline loops: CDR1 LGHNA, CDR2 YSLEER. This CDR3 has 16 residues. With 0 bases clipped from V and 2 bases from J, the junction kept 1 base outside the gene matches. The CDR3 sequence is CASSQEGQTYNSPLHF. For the CDR3, the DNA is TGCGCCAGCAGCCAAGAGGGACAGACCTATAATTCACCCCTCCACTTT.

The genes are TRBV5-8 and TRBJ1-1; no clear D. This CDR3 has 12 amino acids. The germline V and J ends were trimmed by 2 bases and 3 bases, with 5 bases remaining between them. Germline loops: CDR1 SGHTS, CDR2 YDEGEE. CDR3 protein: CASSLAYTEAFF. The DNA of the CDR3 is TGTGCCAGCAGCTTAGCGTACACTGAAGCTTTCTTT. Full variable domain (missing parts from reference TRBV5-8 and TRBJ1-1): EAGVTQSPTHLIKTRGQQATLRCSPISGHTSVYWYQQALGLGLQFLLWYDEGEERNRGNFPPRFSGRQFPNYSSELNVNALELEDSALYLCASSLAYTEAFFGQGTRLTVV.

In this sample, this clone turned up once. The chain has TRBV13 and TRBJ1-1; unclear D gene. The germline V gene encodes CDR1 PRHDT and CDR2 FYEKMQ (reference sequence). Deletions cut 5 bases from V and 10 bases from J, with 14 bases between. The CDR3 runs 12 residues. CDR3 region: CASSPIDRGAFF. The DNA of the CDR3 is TGTGCCAGCAGCCCTATAGACCGGGGAGCTTTCTTT.

This chain uses TRBV18 with TRBJ2-7, with D perhaps TRBD1 (5 bases). Germline CDR1 KGHSH, CDR2 LQKENI. The CDR3 sequence is 14 residues long. Trimming left V 2 bases short and J 3 bases short, with 11 bases between. CDR3 sequence (DNA): TGTGCCAGCTCACCATCAGGGAATAACTACGAGCAGTACTTC. The encoded protein is CASSPSGNNYEQYF.

The chain links TRBV7-9 to TRBJ2-7; TRBD2 matches at 10 bases. CDR3 length: 15 amino acids. Germline values: CDR1 SEHNR, CDR2 FQNEAQ (reference sequence). V was pared by 4 bases and J by 0 bases, with 3 bases of the junction left unmatched. CDR3: CASSSSGGHSYEQYF. CDR3 DNA sequence: TGTGCCAGCAGCTCTAGCGGGGGCCACTCCTACGAGCAGTACTTC.

The gene calls are TRBV9 and TRBJ1-2, with TRBD1 matching over 12 bases. Germline V gene lookup returns CDR1 SGDLS and CDR2 YYNGEE. The CDR3 runs to 17 residues. V trimming: 0 bases; J trimming: 4 bases; junction bases outside the gene matches: 7. This chain's CDR3 is CASSVGGQGAIGYGYTF. CDR3 sequence (DNA): TGTGCCAGCAGCGTAGGGGGACAGGGGGCCATAGGCTATGGCTACACCTTC. Based on the CDR3 plus reference TRBV9 and TRBJ1-2, the full variable domain is DSGVTQTPKHLITATGQRVTLRCSPRSGDLSVYWYQQSLDQGLQFLIQYYNGEERAKGNILERFSAQQFPDLHSELNLSSLELGDSALYFCASSVGGQGAIGYGYTFGSGTRLTVV.

The sample holds one count of this clone. The chain is built from TRBV7-2 and TRBJ2-2, with D hard to call. CDR1 is SGHTA and CDR2 is FQGNSA in the germline V gene. The V end lost 0 bases, the J end lost 1 base, and 6 bases lay between the germline ends. The CDR3 runs 15 residues. CDR3 residues: CASSLAQVNTGELFF. In DNA, the CDR3 is TGTGCCAGCAGCTTAGCGCAGGTGAACACCGGGGAGCTGTTTTTT.

The chain employs TRBV29-1 and TRBJ2-7; 11 bases line up with TRBD1. The CDR3 runs 12 residues. The germline V gene has CDR1 SQVTM and CDR2 ANQGSEA. The trim removed 4 bases at V and 6 bases at J, leaving 2 bases unmatched. The CDR3, as DNA: TGCAGCGTTGTGGGACAGGGGGGCGAGCAGTACTTC. Translated: CSVVGQGGEQYF.

The chain is built from TRBV7-9 and TRBJ2-2; 9 bases align to TRBD1. Germline-derived CDR1 and CDR2 are SEHNR and FQNEAQ (reference sequence). Trimming took 5 bases from V and 4 from J; bases not matched to a gene: 5. This CDR3 has 15 residues. CDR3 amino acids: CASSRDRVGTGELFF. CDR3 DNA sequence: TGTGCCAGCAGCCGGGACAGGGTCGGCACCGGGGAGCTGTTTTTT.